What follows describes a single T cell receptor (beta chain). This clone's antigen is unknown. Base qualities are missing; no much larger clone stands one base away. A FACSAria II was used to sort memory CD4+ T cells, defined as single viable CD3+CD4+CD8-CD45RO+ cells. CMV serostatus was determined with a Roche Elecsys assay detecting serum IgG against CMV pp150, pp28, p38 and p52. Once the samples were thawed, total CD4+ T cells were enriched through positive selection using CD4 magnetic microbeads. The samples came from a separate study whose specific focus was interrogating the CD4+ T cell memory repertoire. Peripheral blood mononuclear cells were isolated and cryopreserved according to standard operating procedures, and serum was stored at -80 degrees C. The staining used CD3-PerCP (BW264/56), CD4-APC (RPA-T4), CD45RO-PE (UCHT1) and CD8-Pacific Orange (3B5) antibodies, and Sytox blue was used to exclude non-viable cells.

This sample was included in a study of memory CD4+ T cells and cytomegalovirus serostatus (dated by TCRdb to the late 2010s). A note on the overall study: A total of about 33 healthy Belgian adults, of whom 9 were CMV seropositive and some 25 were CMV seronegative, were included in the cohort. CD4+ memory TCRbeta repertoires of a Belgian cohort with known cytomegalovirus serostatus were sequenced in order to replicate a published TCR-based CMV serostatus classifier. The study at large found these results: Unlike the original study, which covered naive and memory CD4+ and CD8+ populations, the Belgian study sequenced only CD4+CD45RO+ memory cells. CMV serostatus prediction reached a median bootstrapped AUC of about 0.95 with the original framework and 0.9 to 0.93 with a US-trained random forest. Results were interpreted as suggesting that the CMV-associated TCR signature is largely present in the CD4+ memory repertoire. Of under 200 previously reported CMV-associated TCRbeta sequences, 60 to 85 appeared in the CD4+ memory repertoires, each in one to five individuals. On the Belgian cohort, the classifier based on the original framework reached a median bootstrapped AUC of roughly 0.94, with a 95% CI of 0.76-1.00.

Genomic DNA was extracted from sorted cells with the Quick-DNA Microprep Kit. Amplification of TCRbeta DNA was done with the immunoSEQ hsTCRbeta kit, following the protocol from the manufacturer. TCRbeta libraries were sequenced on an Illumina MiSeq instrument. The study's processing was this. Removing out-of-frame sequences left approximately 2,000,000 distinct TCRbeta sequences, an average of approximately 65,000 per individual. Each individual was scored according to the count of some 160 previously reported CMV-associated TCRbeta sequences and the total productive distinct TCRbeta count. A beta-binomial model was reimplemented in Python, and random forests from scikit-learn, run with default parameters, were trained on data from the US cohort. Classifier performance on the Belgian cohort was reported as the median AUC with percentile confidence intervals calculated over 10,000 bootstrap iterations. The source is immuneACCESS, and TCRdb retained only in-frame sequences with V and J called. Part of the clones is not carried over; for the studies checked, unresolved V genes explain less than half of this, and the remainder is unexplained. The D gene and trimming were derived from the DNA, and the V and J assignments and clone size from that table. For this sample the table gives fewer than 40,000 clones, of which around 84% were detected only once. The ten largest account for 0.78% of the sample.

The germline V gene (reference sequence) specifies GTSNPN as CDR1 and SVGIG as CDR2. Between the V and J ends, shortened by 2 bases and 7 bases respectively, the junction contains 3 bases. Counted from cysteine to phenylalanine, this CDR3 has 10 amino acids. Only the CDR3 portion is preserved as DNA: 30 bases, with reading frame beginning at the first base. Here the chain combines TRBV30 and TRBJ2-1; the D gene lacks a confident call. This TCR was recovered from an adult in good health and CMV-seronegative. Specimen: memory CD4+ T cells from blood. The base sequence is TGTGCCTGGAGTAGGAATGAGCAGTTCTTC. This gives the protein CAWSRNEQFF.